This record concerns one T cell receptor beta chain sequence. What it binds is not known. Between the trimmed V and J ends, which lost 4 bases and 1 base, there was a span of 7 bases. This CDR3 contains 13 residues. Germline V gives CDR1 SGHNT, CDR2 YENEEA. 60 Vbeta and 13 Jbeta primers were used in PCR. Some clones are missing from TCRdb's copy, which holds only in-frame ones; the method was immunoSEQ multiplex PCR. The sample lists some 190,000 clones; about four fifths were seen once. The data are from a study of cytomegalovirus exposure and HLA in healthy donors. General study results and limits: The study dropped some indistinguishable V segments, TRBV6-2 and TRBV6-3 among them.

The clonotype originates from a man aged 35-49 years in good health and CMV-seronegative. This sequence joins TRBV11-3 and TRBJ1-1; unclear D gene. Source material: PBMCs. The DNA for the CDR3 is TGTGCCAGCAGCTCCGGAGGGAACACTGAAGCTTTCTTT. This sequence encodes CASSSGGNTEAFF. Combining the CDR3 with reference TRBV11-3 and TRBJ1-1 gives the whole variable domain EAGVVQSPRYKIIEKKQPVAFWCNPISGHNTLYWYLQNLGQGPELLIRYENEEAVDDSQLPKDRFSAERLKGVDSTLKIQPAELGDSAVYLCASSSGGNTEAFFGQGTRLTVV.